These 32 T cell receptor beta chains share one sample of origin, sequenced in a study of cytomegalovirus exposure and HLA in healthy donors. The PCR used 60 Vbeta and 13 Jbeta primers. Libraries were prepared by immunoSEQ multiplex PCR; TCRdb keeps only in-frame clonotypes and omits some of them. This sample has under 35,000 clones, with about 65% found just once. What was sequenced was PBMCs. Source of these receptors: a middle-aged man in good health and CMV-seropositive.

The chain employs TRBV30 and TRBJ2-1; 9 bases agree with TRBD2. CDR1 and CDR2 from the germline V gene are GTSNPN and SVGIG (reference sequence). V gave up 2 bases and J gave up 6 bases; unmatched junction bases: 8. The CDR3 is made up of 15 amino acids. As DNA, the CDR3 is TGTGCCTGGAGTCAACTAGCGGGTTTCCCCAATGAGCAGTTCTTC. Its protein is CAWSQLAGFPNEQFF.

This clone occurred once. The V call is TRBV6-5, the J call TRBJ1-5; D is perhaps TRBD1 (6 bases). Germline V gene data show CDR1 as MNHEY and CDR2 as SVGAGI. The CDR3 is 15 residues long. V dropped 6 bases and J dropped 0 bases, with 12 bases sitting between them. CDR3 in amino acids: CASSRDKTSNQPQHF. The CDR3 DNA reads TGTGCCAGCAGCAGGGACAAGACTAGCAATCAGCCCCAGCATTTT.

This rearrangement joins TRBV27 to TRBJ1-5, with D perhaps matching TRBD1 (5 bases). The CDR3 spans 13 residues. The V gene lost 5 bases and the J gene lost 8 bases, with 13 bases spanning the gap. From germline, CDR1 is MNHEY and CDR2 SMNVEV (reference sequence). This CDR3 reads CASSRRPGEPQHF. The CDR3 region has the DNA TGTGCCAGCAGTCGCCGGCCGGGGGAGCCCCAGCATTTT.

The CDR3: CASSLTPLTSGANVLTF. The CDR3 nucleotides read TGTGCCAGCAGCTTGACACCGCTTACTTCTGGGGCCAACGTCCTGACTTTC. The V call is TRBV11-1, the J call TRBJ2-6; D call uncertain. V was trimmed by 3 bases and J by 1 base, leaving 13 bases between them. This CDR3 spans 17 amino acids. CDR1 and CDR2 (germline): SGHAT, FQDESV (reference sequence). Filled out from reference TRBV11-1 and TRBJ2-6, the complete variable domain reads EAEVAQSPRYKITEKSQAVAFWCDPISGHATLYWYRQILGQGPELLVQFQDESVVDDSQLPKDRFSAERLKGVDSTLKIQPAELGDSAMYLCASSLTPLTSGANVLTFGAGSRLTVL.

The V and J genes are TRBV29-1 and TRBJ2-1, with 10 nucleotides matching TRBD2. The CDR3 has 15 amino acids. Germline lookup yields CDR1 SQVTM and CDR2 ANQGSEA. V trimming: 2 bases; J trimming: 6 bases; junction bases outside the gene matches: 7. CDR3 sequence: CSVEPTSGKGNEQFF. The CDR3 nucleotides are TGCAGCGTTGAACCCACTAGCGGGAAGGGCAATGAGCAGTTCTTC.

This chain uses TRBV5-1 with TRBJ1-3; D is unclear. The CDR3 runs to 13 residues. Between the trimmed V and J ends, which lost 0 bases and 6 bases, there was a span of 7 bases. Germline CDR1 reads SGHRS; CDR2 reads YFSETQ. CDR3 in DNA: TGCGCCAGCAGCTTGGGCGGGGAAAACACCATATATTTT. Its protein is CASSLGGENTIYF.

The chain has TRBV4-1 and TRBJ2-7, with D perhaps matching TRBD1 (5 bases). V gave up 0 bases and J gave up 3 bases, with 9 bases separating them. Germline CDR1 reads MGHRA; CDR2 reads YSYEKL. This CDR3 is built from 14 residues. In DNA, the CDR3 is TGCGCCAGCAGCCAAGAGATCACAGGCTACGAGCAGTACTTC. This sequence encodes CASSQEITGYEQYF.

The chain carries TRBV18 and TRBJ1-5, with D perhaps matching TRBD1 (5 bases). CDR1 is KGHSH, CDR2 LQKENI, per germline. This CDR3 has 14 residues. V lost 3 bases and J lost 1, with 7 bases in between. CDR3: CASSPRQSNQPQHF. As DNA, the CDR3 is TGTGCCAGCTCACCCAGACAGAGCAATCAGCCCCAGCATTTT. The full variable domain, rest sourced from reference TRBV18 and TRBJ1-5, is NAGVMQNPRHLVRRRGQEARLRCSPMKGHSHVYWYRQLPEEGLKFMVYLQKENIIDESGMPKERFSAEFPKEGPSILRIQQVVRGDSAAYFCASSPRQSNQPQHFGDGTRLSIL.

The CDR3 DNA reads TGTGCCAGCTCACCAGAGAGGATTGCTGAAGCTTTCTTT. Translated: CASSPERIAEAFF. The chain combines TRBV18 with TRBJ1-1, with D hard to call. Per germline, CDR1 KGHSH and CDR2 LQKENI. V lost 2 bases, J lost 6 bases, and 10 bases lay in between. The CDR3 is 13 residues long.

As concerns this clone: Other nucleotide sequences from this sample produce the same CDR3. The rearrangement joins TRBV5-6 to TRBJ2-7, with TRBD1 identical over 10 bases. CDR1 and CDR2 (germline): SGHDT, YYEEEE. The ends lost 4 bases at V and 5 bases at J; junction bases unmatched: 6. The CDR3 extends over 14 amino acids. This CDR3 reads CASSLGQGVDEQYF. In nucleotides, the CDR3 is TGTGCCAGCAGCCTTGGACAGGGGGTCGACGAGCAGTACTTC.

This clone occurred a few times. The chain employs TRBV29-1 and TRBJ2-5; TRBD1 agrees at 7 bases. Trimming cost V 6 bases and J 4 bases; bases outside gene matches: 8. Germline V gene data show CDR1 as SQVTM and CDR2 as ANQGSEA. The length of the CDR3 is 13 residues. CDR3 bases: TGCAGCGTGGGAAACAGGGGACGAGAGACCCAGTACTTC. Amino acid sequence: CSVGNRGRETQYF.

The CDR3 DNA reads TGTGCCAGCAGTTTCTCAGGGCTTTACTCCTACGAGCAGTACTTC. Encoded protein: CASSFSGLYSYEQYF. The chain uses TRBV27 and TRBJ2-7; D perhaps matches TRBD1 (5 bases). The CDR3 totals 15 residues. Germline V gene sequence: CDR1 MNHEY, CDR2 SMNVEV (reference sequence). The germline V and J ends were trimmed by 3 bases and 0 bases, with 12 bases remaining between them.

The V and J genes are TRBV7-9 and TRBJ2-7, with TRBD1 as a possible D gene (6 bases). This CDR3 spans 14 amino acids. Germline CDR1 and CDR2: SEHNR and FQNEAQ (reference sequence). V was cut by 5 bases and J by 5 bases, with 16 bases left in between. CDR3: CASSISGTSNEQYF. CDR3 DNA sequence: TGTGCCAGCAGCATCTCCGGGACATCCAACGAGCAGTACTTC. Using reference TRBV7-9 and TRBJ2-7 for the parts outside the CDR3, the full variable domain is DTGVSQNPRHKITKRGQNVTFRCDPISEHNRLYWYRQTLGQGPEFLTYFQNEAQLEKSRLLSDRFSAERPKGSFSTLEIQRTEQGDSAMYLCASSISGTSNEQYFGPGTRLTVT.

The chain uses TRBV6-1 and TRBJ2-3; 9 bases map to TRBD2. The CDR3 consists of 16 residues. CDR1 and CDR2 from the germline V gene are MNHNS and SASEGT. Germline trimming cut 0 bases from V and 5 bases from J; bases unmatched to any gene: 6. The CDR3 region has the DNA TGTGCCAGCAGTGAAGCGGGAGGCGGGGGGGTAGATACGCAGTATTTT. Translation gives CASSEAGGGGVDTQYF.

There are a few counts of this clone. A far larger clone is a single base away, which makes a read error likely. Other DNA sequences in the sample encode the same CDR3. CDR3 nucleotide sequence: TGTGCCAGCAGCTTAGCATTCGTTACAGATACGCAGTATTTT. Translation gives CASSLAFVTDTQYF. V and J are TRBV7-8 and TRBJ2-3; D is ambiguous. This CDR3 contains 14 residues. Germline V gene sequence: CDR1 SGHVS, CDR2 FQNEAQ. The V gene lost 0 bases and the J gene lost 3 bases, with 7 bases spanning the gap.

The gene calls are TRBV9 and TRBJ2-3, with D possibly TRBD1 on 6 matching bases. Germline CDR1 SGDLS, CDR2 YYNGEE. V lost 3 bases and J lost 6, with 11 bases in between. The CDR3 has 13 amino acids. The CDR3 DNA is TGTGCCAGCAGCGACGGGACAACCGATACGCAGTATTTT. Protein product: CASSDGTTDTQYF.

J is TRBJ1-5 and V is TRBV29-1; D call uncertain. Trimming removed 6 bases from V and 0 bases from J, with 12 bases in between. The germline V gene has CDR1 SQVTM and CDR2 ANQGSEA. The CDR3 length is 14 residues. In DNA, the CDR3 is TGCAGCGTCCCGAACAGACATAGCAATCAGCCCCAGCATTTT. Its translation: CSVPNRHSNQPQHF.

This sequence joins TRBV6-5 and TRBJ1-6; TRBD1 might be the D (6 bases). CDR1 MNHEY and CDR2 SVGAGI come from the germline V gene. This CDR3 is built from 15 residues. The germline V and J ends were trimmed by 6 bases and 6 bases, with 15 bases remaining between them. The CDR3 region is CASRLSGALNSPLHF. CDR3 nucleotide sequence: TGTGCCAGCAGACTTTCAGGGGCGCTTAATTCACCCCTCCACTTT.

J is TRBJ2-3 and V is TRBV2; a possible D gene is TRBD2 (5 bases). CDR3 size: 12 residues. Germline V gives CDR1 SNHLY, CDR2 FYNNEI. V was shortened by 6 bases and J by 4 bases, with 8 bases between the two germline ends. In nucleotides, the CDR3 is TGTGCCAGCAGAGAGAGGGCAGATACGCAGTATTTT. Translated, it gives CASRERADTQYF.

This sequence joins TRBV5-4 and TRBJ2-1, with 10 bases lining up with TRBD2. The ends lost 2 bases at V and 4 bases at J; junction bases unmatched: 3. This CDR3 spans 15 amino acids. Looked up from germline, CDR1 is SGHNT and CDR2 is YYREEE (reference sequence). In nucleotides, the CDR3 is TGTGCCAGCAGCTTTAGCGGGGGGTCTTACAATGAGCAGTTCTTC. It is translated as CASSFSGGSYNEQFF.

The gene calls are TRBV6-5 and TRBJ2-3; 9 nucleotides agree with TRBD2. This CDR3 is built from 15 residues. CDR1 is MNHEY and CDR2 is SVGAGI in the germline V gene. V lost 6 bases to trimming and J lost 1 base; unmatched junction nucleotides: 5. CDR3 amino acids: CASSGGRGGTDTQYF. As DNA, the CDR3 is TGTGCCAGCAGCGGCGGGAGGGGTGGCACAGATACGCAGTATTTT.

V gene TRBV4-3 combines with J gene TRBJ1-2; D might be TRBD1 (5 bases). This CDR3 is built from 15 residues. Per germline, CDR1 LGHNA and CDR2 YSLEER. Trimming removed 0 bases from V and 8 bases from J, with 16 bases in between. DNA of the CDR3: TGCGCCAGCAGCCAAGATAGGGACTTTCCTTTGGGCTACACCTTC. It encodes CASSQDRDFPLGYTF.

The CDR3 nucleotides read TGCGCCAGCAGCCCCGGACAAATTAATGAAAAACTGTTTTTT. It codes for CASSPGQINEKLFF. This chain links TRBV4-1 with TRBJ1-4, with D possibly matching TRBD1 (5 bases). The CDR3 totals 14 residues. Germline values: CDR1 MGHRA, CDR2 YSYEKL. The germline V and J ends were trimmed by 4 bases and 4 bases, with 10 bases remaining between them.

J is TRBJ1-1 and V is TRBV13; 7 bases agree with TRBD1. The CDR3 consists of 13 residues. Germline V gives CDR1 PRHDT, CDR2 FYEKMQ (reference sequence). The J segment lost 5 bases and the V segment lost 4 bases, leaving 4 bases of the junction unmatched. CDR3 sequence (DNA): TGTGCCAGCAGCTCCCAGGGGGGTACTGAAGCTTTCTTT. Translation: CASSSQGGTEAFF.

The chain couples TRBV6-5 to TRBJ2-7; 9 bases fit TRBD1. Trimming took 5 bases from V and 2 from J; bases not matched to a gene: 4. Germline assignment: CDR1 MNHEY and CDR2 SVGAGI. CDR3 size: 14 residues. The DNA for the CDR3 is TGTGCCAGCAGTCTGGACAGGGGCCCCTACGAGCAGTACTTC. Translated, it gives CASSLDRGPYEQYF.

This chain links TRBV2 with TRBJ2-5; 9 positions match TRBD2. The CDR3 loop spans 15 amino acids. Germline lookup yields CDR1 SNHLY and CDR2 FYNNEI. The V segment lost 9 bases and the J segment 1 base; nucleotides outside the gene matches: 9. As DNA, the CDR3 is TGTGCCAGTAGAGATAAGCGGGGGGTCCAAGAGACCCAGTACTTC. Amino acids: CASRDKRGVQETQYF.

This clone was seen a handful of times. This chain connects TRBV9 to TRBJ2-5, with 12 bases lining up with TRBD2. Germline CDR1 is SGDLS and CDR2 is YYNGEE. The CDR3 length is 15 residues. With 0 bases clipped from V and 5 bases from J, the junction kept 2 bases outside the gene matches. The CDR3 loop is CASSVAGTSGETQYF. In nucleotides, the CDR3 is TGTGCCAGCAGCGTAGCGGGGACTAGCGGGGAGACCCAGTACTTC. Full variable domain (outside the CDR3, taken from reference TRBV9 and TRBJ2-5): DSGVTQTPKHLITATGQRVTLRCSPRSGDLSVYWYQQSLDQGLQFLIQYYNGEERAKGNILERFSAQQFPDLHSELNLSSLELGDSALYFCASSVAGTSGETQYFGPGTRLLVL.

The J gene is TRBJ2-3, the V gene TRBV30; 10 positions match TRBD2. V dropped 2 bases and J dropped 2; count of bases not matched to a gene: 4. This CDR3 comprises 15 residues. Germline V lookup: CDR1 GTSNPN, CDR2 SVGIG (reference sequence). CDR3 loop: CAWSSLAGVTDTQYF. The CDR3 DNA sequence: TGTGCCTGGAGTTCGCTAGCGGGGGTCACAGATACGCAGTATTTT. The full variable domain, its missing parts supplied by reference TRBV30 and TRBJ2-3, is SQTIHQWPATLVQPVGSPLSLECTVEGTSNPNLYWYRQAAGRGLQLLFYSVGIGQISSEVPQNLSASRPQDRQFILSSKKLLLSDSGFYLCAWSSLAGVTDTQYFGPGTRLTVL.

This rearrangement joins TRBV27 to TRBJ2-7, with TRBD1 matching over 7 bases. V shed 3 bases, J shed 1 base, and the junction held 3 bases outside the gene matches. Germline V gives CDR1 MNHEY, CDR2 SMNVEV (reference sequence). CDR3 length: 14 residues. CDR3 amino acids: CASSFMGQSYEQYF. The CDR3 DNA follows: TGTGCCAGCAGTTTTATGGGACAGTCCTACGAGCAGTACTTC.

CDR3 nucleotides: TGTGCCTGGAGTCCGGGACAGGTTTATGGCGAGCAGTACTTC. Translating gives CAWSPGQVYGEQYF. The chain combines TRBV30 with TRBJ2-7; TRBD1 matches 8 bases. The V gene's germline CDR1 is GTSNPN and CDR2 SVGIG (reference sequence). J lost 6 bases, V lost 2 bases, and 9 bases had no gene match. The CDR3 covers 14 residues.

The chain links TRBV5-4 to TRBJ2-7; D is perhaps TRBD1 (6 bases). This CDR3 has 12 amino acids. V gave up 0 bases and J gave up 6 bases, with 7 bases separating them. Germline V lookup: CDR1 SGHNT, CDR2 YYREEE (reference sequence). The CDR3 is CASSLGGLEQYF. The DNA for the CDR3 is TGTGCCAGCAGCTTGGGGGGGCTCGAGCAGTACTTC.

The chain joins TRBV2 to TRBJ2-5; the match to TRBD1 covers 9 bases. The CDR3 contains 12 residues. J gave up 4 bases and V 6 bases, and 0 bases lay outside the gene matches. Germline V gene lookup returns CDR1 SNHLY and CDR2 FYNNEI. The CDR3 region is CASRGQGETQYF. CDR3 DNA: TGTGCCAGCAGGGGACAGGGAGAGACCCAGTACTTC.